Reported below is one TCR beta chain. The entry originates in a study of blood T cell repertoires in COVID-19. In the source study's methods: For nucleated cells, counts were estimated from reference gene primer amplification. Clones were sequenced by immunoSEQ multiplex PCR, and TCRdb holds only the in-frame ones, with some missing. Clonal size and the V and J genes are those of that table, whereas D and trimming came from the DNA. Altogether about 62,000 clones are present, 72% being singletons, with the ten largest covering around half. Sequenced input: PBMCs or T cells enriched from blood (not recorded which). The sequence came from a woman aged 55-70 years who had been exposed to COVID-19.

The CDR3 sequence: CASSSQGQNQPQHF. CDR3 nucleotides: TGTGCCAGCAGTTCACAGGGGCAAAATCAGCCCCAGCATTTT. This chain uses TRBV7-8 with TRBJ1-5; TRBD1 aligns across 7 bases. Germline V gene data show CDR1 as SGHVS and CDR2 as FQNEAQ. The V gene end was trimmed by 6 bases and the J gene end by 4 bases; junction bases not matched to a gene: 6. The CDR3 contains 14 residues.